This TCR beta chain originates from a study of metastatic and nonmetastatic thyroid tumors. Each patient went into thyroid surgery without having received any treatment. MiXCR re-clonotyped the PCR reads for TCRdb. Of 5,000 or so clones listed, approximately 15% are singletons. Germline CDR1 LGHNA, CDR2 YNFKEQ. This CDR3 contains 17 residues. With 9 bases clipped from V and 7 bases from J, the junction kept 21 bases outside the gene matches. The chain carries TRBV4-2 and TRBJ1-2, with 9 bases aligning to TRBD1. The TCR originated in a female donor with papillary thyroid cancer or a benign thyroid nodule (not recorded which). Some clones in this sample may be carry-over from other donors' samples. Sequencing was carried out using adjacent normal tissue. CDR3 nucleotide sequence: TGTGCCAGTAGCGCCCAATGGACAGGGGTCGTGGGTAGTGGCTACACCTTC. It yields the protein CASSAQWTGVVGSGYTF.